A selection of T cell receptor beta chains follows, all from one sample in a study of blood T cell repertoires in COVID-19. Profiled with immunoSEQ multiplex PCR; TCRdb holds only in-frame clones, not every one. The sample shows 100,000 to 120,000 clones, around 80% of them seen only once. Input material: peripheral blood. These receptors were obtained from a woman of 80 years or more with acute or convalescent COVID-19. Both conserved end residues are part of each CDR3. D genes are given only for firm matches. Clone size is stated in some rows and not others, as once, few, many or a class when expanded.

-,-,TRBJ2-1,TRBV19,17,TGTGCCAGTAGACCCCCAGGGGGCGGGAGGGCTCGGAATGAGCAGTTCTTC,CASRPPGGGRARNEQFF
-,-,TRBJ2-7,TRBV21-1,15,TGTGCCAGCAGCACCGGGCAGGGGGCACGACACGAGCAGTACTTC,CASSTGQGARHEQYF
-,once,TRBJ1-1,TRBV9,16,TGTGCCAGCAGCGTAGGGCAGGGAATGTTTGTGACTGAAGCTTTCTTT,CASSVGQGMFVTEAFF
-,-,TRBJ2-2,TRBV7-9,14,TGTGCCAGCAGGATCGATCAGGGAACCGGGGAGCTGTTTTTT,CASRIDQGTGELFF
-,-,TRBJ2-1,TRBV5-1,14,TGCGCCAGCAGGGGGGGACTCACCCCAAATGAGCAGTTCTTC,CASRGGLTPNEQFF
-,-,TRBJ2-1,TRBV5-1,15,TGCGCCAGCAGCTTGGCCGTCGGGTCCTACAATGAGCAGTTCTTC,CASSLAVGSYNEQFF
-,-,TRBJ2-1,TRBV24-1,18,TGTGCCACCAGTGATTGGGGCCTCGCGGAGCCCTCCTACAATGAGCAGTTCTTC,CATSDWGLAEPSYNEQFF
TRBD2,few,TRBJ2-7,TRBV28,16,TGTGCCAGCAGTTTGACTAGCGGAGGTGCCTCCTACGAGCAGTACTTC,CASSLTSGGASYEQYF
-,-,TRBJ2-7,TRBV7-9,14,TGTGCCAGCAGCTTAGAGCAGGGGAACTACGAGCAGTACTTC,CASSLEQGNYEQYF
-,-,TRBJ1-1,TRBV29-1,11,TGCAGCGCCCGGGGGAACACTGAAGCTTTCTTT,CSARGNTEAFF
TRBD1,few,TRBJ1-6,TRBV2,16,TGTGCCAGCAGTGCCCGCCCTACAGGGGCAGGTTCACCCCTCCACTTT,CASSARPTGAGSPLHF
-,once,TRBJ2-1,TRBV10-2,16,TGCGCCAGCAGTGAGTACGGGGGAGCCCCCTACAATGAGCAGTTCTTC,CASSEYGGAPYNEQFF
-,few,TRBJ2-3,TRBV28,13,TGTGCCAGCAGTTTTGCCAATCCGGGTACGCAGTATTTT,CASSFANPGTQYF
-,-,TRBJ2-7,TRBV5-4,14,TGTGCCAGCAGCTTGGGAGGGAAGGCCTACGAGCAGTACTTC,CASSLGGKAYEQYF
TRBD2,-,TRBJ2-1,TRBV7-9,15,TGTGCCAGCAGCCTACAGGGACTAGCGGTAAATGAGCAGTTCTTC,CASSLQGLAVNEQFF
TRBD1,-,TRBJ2-7,TRBV6-5,14,TGTGCCAGCAGACTCGGGACAGGGTCCTACGAGCAGTACTTC,CASRLGTGSYEQYF
-,-,TRBJ2-5,TRBV15,13,TGTGCCACCAGCAGGCGGTACCAAGAGACCCAGTACTTC,CATSRRYQETQYF